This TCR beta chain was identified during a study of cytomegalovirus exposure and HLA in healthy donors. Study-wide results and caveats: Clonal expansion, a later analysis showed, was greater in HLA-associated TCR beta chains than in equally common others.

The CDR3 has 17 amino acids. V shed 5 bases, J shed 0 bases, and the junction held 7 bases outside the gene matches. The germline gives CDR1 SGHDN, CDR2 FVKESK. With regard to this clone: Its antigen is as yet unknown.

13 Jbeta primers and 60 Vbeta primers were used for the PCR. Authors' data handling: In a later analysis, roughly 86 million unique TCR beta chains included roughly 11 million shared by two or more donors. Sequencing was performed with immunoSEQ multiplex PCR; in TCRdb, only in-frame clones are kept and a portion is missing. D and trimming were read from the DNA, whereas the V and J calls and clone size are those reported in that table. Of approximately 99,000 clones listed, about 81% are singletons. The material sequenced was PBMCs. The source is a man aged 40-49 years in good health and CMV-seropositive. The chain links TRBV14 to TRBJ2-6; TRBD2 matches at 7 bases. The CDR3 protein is CASSAVGGSSGANVLTF. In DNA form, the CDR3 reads TGTGCCAGCAGCGCCGTGGGGGGGAGCTCTGGGGCCAACGTCCTGACTTTC.